The entry that follows covers one TCR beta chain sequence. V gave up 5 bases and J gave up 3 bases; unmatched junction bases: 3. Germline V gives CDR1 DFQATT, CDR2 SNEGSKA (reference sequence). The CDR3 is made up of 13 amino acids. TCRdb analysed the 5' RACE reads with MiXCR anew, one entry per CDR3 protein. The data hold about 49,000 distinct CDR3 sequences, with about 28% observed a single time. The entry originates in a study of T-cell memory formation after mild COVID-19. Study as a whole: Clusters were largely donor specific.

The origin of this receptor is a man between 18 and 29 years old who had mild COVID-19 (a few samples of this study predate the infection). Cell type and time point are not known. The sample was PBMCs or a T cell subset sorted from them (not recorded which). The J gene is TRBJ2-5, the V gene TRBV20-1, with 10 bases aligning to TRBD1. The chain's CDR3 is CSASGTGEETQYF. CDR3 DNA: TGCAGTGCTTCCGGGACAGGGGAAGAGACCCAGTACTTC.